The 23 T cell receptor beta chains reported below all come from one sample, sequenced in a study of blood T cells in healthy people across ages (dated by TCRdb to between 2014 and 2017). Library preparation used 5' RACE. This sample was sequenced with an Illumina HiSeq 2500. A second PCR of roughly 7 to 11 cycles was run with a J-beta primer mix and a sample-barcoded 5' primer. TCRdb reprocessing: public reads trimmed at Q25 with fastp, clones called with MiXCR, in-frame beta chains kept. Entries that share a CDR3 protein sequence are merged under the most common genes and DNA. The sample data list about 970,000 distinct CDR3 sequences, and just over 50% of these were observed just once. The ten most abundant clones make up about 22% of the sample. Sequencing used blood. Receptors were obtained from an older woman in good health.

This clonotype was observed a few times. The V and J genes are TRBV29-1 and TRBJ2-1; TRBD2 matches 11 bases. V trimming: 3 bases; J trimming: 8 bases; junction bases outside the gene matches: 6. The CDR3 sequence is 14 residues long. CDR1 is SQVTM and CDR2 is ANQGSEA in the germline V gene. This CDR3 reads CSVDRTSGSHEQFF. CDR3 coding DNA: TGCAGCGTTGACCGGACTAGCGGGTCTCATGAGCAGTTCTTC.

This clonotype was detected only a few times. The V gene is TRBV12-3 or TRBV12-4, the J gene TRBJ1-2; the D gene is possibly TRBD1 (6 bases). Trimming pared 6 bases from V and 0 bases from J, leaving 11 bases between. The CDR3 is 14 residues long. In DNA form, the CDR3 reads TGTGCCAGCAGGCGGACAGAAGCTAACTATGGCTACACCTTC. This codes for CASRRTEANYGYTF.

The chain combines TRBV7-9 with TRBJ2-5; perhaps TRBD2 as D (5 bases). The V end was cut by 3 bases, the J end by 2 bases, with 10 bases between. The germline V gene has CDR1 SEHNR and CDR2 FQNEAQ (reference sequence). This CDR3 comprises 14 residues. CDR3 nucleotide sequence: TGTGCCAGCAGCTTGAACAGCGGACAAGAGACCCAGTACTTC. Protein: CASSLNSGQETQYF. Together with reference TRBV7-9 and TRBJ2-5, the CDR3 gives the full variable domain: DTGVSQNPRHKITKRGQNVTFRCDPISEHNRLYWYRQTLGQGPEFLTYFQNEAQLEKSRLLSDRFSAERPKGSFSTLEIQRTEQGDSAMYLCASSLNSGQETQYFGPGTRLLVL.

This clonotype was seen a few times. The genes are TRBV29-1 and TRBJ2-2, with D possibly being TRBD1 (6 bases). CDR1 is SQVTM and CDR2 is ANQGSEA in the germline V gene. The V and J ends lost 4 bases and 4 bases respectively, with 13 bases between them. The CDR3 has 14 amino acids. The CDR3 bases are TGCAGCGTTGCACAGAACAGGGCCACCGGGGAGCTGTTTTTT. Protein product: CSVAQNRATGELFF.

CDR3 residues: CASSSGLAGEFNEQYF. CDR3 DNA: TGTGCCAGCAGCTCGGGACTAGCGGGAGAGTTTAACGAGCAGTACTTC. This chain links TRBV7-9 with TRBJ2-4; 14 nucleotides align to TRBD2. TRBJ2-7 explains the end of the DNA better; the J call may be wrong. The CDR3 is 16 amino acids. The germline V gene has CDR1 SEHNR and CDR2 FQNEAQ (reference sequence).

This clonotype came up many times. This chain links TRBV29-1 with TRBJ2-7; D is ambiguous. CDR1 is SQVTM, CDR2 ANQGSEA, per germline. V gave up 5 bases and J gave up 5 bases, with 19 bases separating them. The CDR3 covers 14 residues. This chain's CDR3 is CSVLVAASIDEQYF. The CDR3 region has the DNA TGCAGCGTTCTCGTAGCAGCCTCGATAGACGAGCAGTACTTC.

The V gene is TRBV9, the J gene TRBJ2-3, with D hard to call. From germline, CDR1 is SGDLS and CDR2 YYNGEE. The CDR3 contains 15 residues. Trimming cost V 3 bases and J 4 bases, with 15 bases left between them. CDR3 residues: CASSARAVPADTQYF. As DNA, the CDR3 is TGTGCCAGCAGCGCTCGGGCCGTTCCGGCAGATACGCAGTATTTT.

This rearrangement joins TRBV15 to TRBJ1-2; D might be TRBD1 (5 bases). The CDR3 has 14 residues. V was clipped by 2 bases and J by 4 bases, with 11 bases between them. Germline loops: CDR1 LNHNV, CDR2 YYDKDF (reference sequence). CDR3 in DNA: TGTGCCACCAGCAGAAGCAGAGACAGCTATGGCTACACCTTC. Its protein is CATSRSRDSYGYTF.

The gene calls are TRBV4-3 and TRBJ2-1; 8 nucleotides line up with TRBD2. The CDR3 has 17 amino acids. J gave up 0 bases and V 2 bases, and 6 bases lay outside the gene matches. Germline V gene lookup returns CDR1 LGHNA and CDR2 YSLEER. The CDR3 DNA sequence: TGCGCCAGCAGCCAATCCTTAGCGGGAATCTCCTACAATGAGCAGTTCTTC. This codes for CASSQSLAGISYNEQFF.

The chain combines TRBV3-1 with TRBJ2-3; 7 positions agree with TRBD2. Germline V CDR1 and CDR2: LGHDT, YNNKEL (reference sequence). Unmatched junction bases numbered 5, after V lost 1 base and J lost 4 bases. CDR3 length equals 15 residues. The chain's CDR3 is CASSQGGGAPDTQYF. CDR3 nucleotides: TGTGCCAGCAGCCAAGGGGGGGGAGCGCCAGATACGCAGTATTTT.

The V gene is TRBV29-1, the J gene TRBJ2-3; D tentatively reads TRBD1 or TRBD2 (6 bases each). In germline, CDR1 is SQVTM, CDR2 ANQGSEA. This CDR3 is built from 16 residues. V was cut by 1 base and J by 1 base, with 15 bases left in between. In DNA, the CDR3 is TGCAGCGTTGAAGGTGACAGGAGGGGAGGCACAGATACGCAGTATTTT. Translating gives CSVEGDRRGGTDTQYF.

In the case of this clonotype: One end of the junction does not line up with germline, which may come from a read error. This chain uses TRBV5-1 with TRBJ1-4; tentatively, D is TRBD1 (6 bases). Germline V lookup: CDR1 SGHRS, CDR2 YFSETQ. There are 16 residues in the CDR3. The CDR3 here is CPSSLDRPATNEKLFF. The CDR3 region has the DNA TGCCCCAGCAGCTTAGACAGGCCAGCAACTAATGAAAAACTGTTTTTT.

Of note for this clonotype: The junction departs from the called germline gene at one end, perhaps through a read error. This chain connects TRBV7-8 to TRBJ2-5; 7 bases agree with TRBD2. This CDR3 is 16 amino acids long. Germline values: CDR1 SGHVS, CDR2 FQNEAQ. The CDR3 reads CASSVRRSGRQKTQYF. The CDR3 DNA follows: TGTGCCAGCAGCGTTAGACGTAGCGGGCGCCAAAAGACCCAGTACTTC.

The chain uses TRBV10-3 and TRBJ2-7, with a possible D match to TRBD2 (5 bases). CDR3 length: 15 amino acids. Trimming took 4 bases from V and 0 from J, leaving 13 bases between them. Germline CDR1 is ENHRY and CDR2 is SYGVKD. CDR3: CAISGGSQSSYEQYF. CDR3 nucleotides: TGTGCCATCAGTGGAGGGAGCCAGAGCTCCTACGAGCAGTACTTC.

Worth noting for this clonotype: The conserved final phenylalanine or tryptophan is absent from the CDR3, which likely points to a read error. The limits of the CDR3 on the DNA are not certain, so only TCRdb's listed CDR3 is given. CDR3 protein: CASRRRTDTEYS. The chain has TRBV12-3 or TRBV12-4 and TRBJ2-3. The CDR3 spans 12 amino acids, including both terminal residues.

In the case of this clonotype: Germline and junction disagree at one end, which may indicate a read error. V is TRBV6-5 and J is TRBJ2-3, with no clear D. This CDR3 has 14 amino acids. Germline V gives CDR1 MNHEY, CDR2 SVGAGI. The CDR3 DNA sequence: TGTGCCAGCAGTGACTCCCGGGGCACAGATACGCAGTATTTT. It translates to CASSDSRGTDTQYF.

The chain uses TRBV20-1 and TRBJ2-1; TRBD2 agrees at 8 bases. This CDR3 has 11 amino acids. CDR1 and CDR2 (germline): DFQATT, SNEGSKA (reference sequence). V gave up 6 bases and J gave up 7 bases; unmatched junction bases: 2. The CDR3 DNA sequence: TGCAGTGCCTCTAGCGGGAATGAGCAGTTCTTC. As protein: CSASSGNEQFF.

This clonotype was observed a few times. This chain uses TRBV11-2 with TRBJ2-5; no clear D gene. Trimming left V 0 bases short and J 5 bases short, with 7 bases between. This CDR3 contains 13 residues. CDR1 is SGHAT and CDR2 is FQNNGV in the germline V gene. CDR3 sequence reads: CASSLERMETQYF. Written as DNA, the CDR3 is TGTGCCAGCAGCTTAGAACGGATGGAGACCCAGTACTTC.

V is TRBV2 and J is TRBJ2-7; unclear D gene. The CDR3 has 16 amino acids. V lost 4 bases and J lost 3, with 19 bases in between. Germline lookup yields CDR1 SNHLY and CDR2 FYNNEI. The CDR3 here is CASSGAPASVLYEQYF. CDR3 nucleotides: TGTGCCAGCAGTGGCGCCCCTGCCAGCGTCCTCTACGAGCAGTACTTC.

This clonotype was found a few times. The chain joins TRBV6-5 to TRBJ2-3, with 7 bases that match TRBD1. CDR1 and CDR2 from the germline V gene are MNHEY and SVGAGI. The CDR3 covers 14 residues. V was pared by 6 bases and J by 0 bases, with 3 bases of the junction left unmatched. CDR3 loop: CASRKTGSTDTQYF. The CDR3 DNA sequence: TGTGCCAGCAGAAAGACAGGGAGCACAGATACGCAGTATTTT.

CDR3 sequence reads: CASSVSGEKLFF. CDR3 coding DNA: TGTGCCAGCAGCGTTAGCGGCGAAAAACTGTTTTTT. The chain recombines TRBV9 with TRBJ1-4; D not resolved. V was trimmed by 2 bases and J by 8 bases, leaving 7 bases between them. CDR3 length equals 12 residues. CDR1 is SGDLS and CDR2 is YYNGEE in the germline V gene.

This clonotype has only a few counts. The chain combines TRBV7-2 with TRBJ1-1; D may be TRBD1 (5 bases). The germline CDR1 and CDR2 sequences are SGHTA and FQGNSA. The CDR3 totals 16 residues. Deletions cut 5 bases from V and 0 bases from J, with 16 bases between. The CDR3, as DNA: TGTGCCAGCAGCCCGGGCCCCGGGGCTATGAACACTGAAGCTTTCTTT. It translates to CASSPGPGAMNTEAFF.

The rearrangement links TRBV27 to TRBJ2-4; the D call may be TRBD1 or TRBD2 (6 bases each). The J call is in doubt because the DNA end fits TRBJ2-7 better. Germline loops: CDR1 MNHEY, CDR2 SMNVEV (reference sequence). The CDR3 contains 16 residues. The DNA for the CDR3 is TGTGCCAGCAGTTTGAGTGGTGGGGGGCGCAGTTACGAGCAGTACTTC. Its protein is CASSLSGGGRSYEQYF.